The T cell receptor beta chain described here comes from a study of Tregs in tolerant kidney transplant recipients. Study-wide background: The nonmyeloablative bone marrow transplants came from related graft donors, with transient mixed chimerism. Study-wide findings and caveats: In tolerant patients, donor-specific Tregs outgrew total Tregs, suggesting antigen-driven expansion. Some patients' samples used different primers over time, so nucleotide sequences weren't comparable.

About this clone itself: Its antigen is still unknown.

FACS sorting followed an approximately six-day coculture of CFSE-labeled recipient PBMCs with irradiated graft donor PBMCs. CDR1 is SGHRS and CDR2 is YFSETQ in the germline V gene. This CDR3 has 14 residues. V was pared by 0 bases and J by 4 bases, with 10 bases between. The data were produced by immunoSEQ multiplex PCR, yet TCRdb's version contains in-frame clones alone and is incomplete. The sample includes about 15,000 clones, 53% of them seen just once. The material sequenced was CD4+ T cells from blood cultured with allogeneic cells, taken before the transplant. The J gene is TRBJ1-1, the V gene TRBV5-1; D call uncertain. The receptor comes from a human patient who received a combined kidney and bone marrow transplant. The CDR3 region is CASSLGLRLTEAFF. For the CDR3, the DNA is TGCGCCAGCAGCTTGGGACTCCGGCTCACTGAAGCTTTCTTT.